What follows is one T cell receptor beta chain and its context. Antigen: not known. With 0 bases clipped from V and 1 base from J, the junction kept 3 bases outside the gene matches. CDR3 length equals 17 residues. Germline-derived CDR1 and CDR2 are KGHSH and LQKENI. The PCR employed 60 Vbeta primers together with 13 Jbeta primers. As processed by the authors: Later reanalysis found 75 million to 100 million unique TCR beta chains, approximately 11 million of them shared. The assay was immunoSEQ multiplex PCR, and TCRdb's table has in-frame clones only and misses some. For V, J and clone size, that table is used; D and trimming come from the DNA. This sample has 110,000 or so clones, with around 70% found just once. This specimen comes from a study of cytomegalovirus exposure and HLA in healthy donors. Study findings and constraints: TCR beta sequences reportedly predicted most subjects' HLA-A and HLA-B alleles accurately.

The sample consisted of PBMCs. The TCR sequence derives from a woman aged 40-49 years in good health and CMV-seropositive. The genes are TRBV18 and TRBJ2-3; 11 bases fit TRBD2. The CDR3 loop is CASSPPIAGGGTDTQYF. DNA for the CDR3: TGTGCCAGCTCACCACCCATAGCGGGAGGGGGCACAGATACGCAGTATTTT.